The 2 T cell receptor beta chains presented below share a single source sample, sequenced in a study of shared clonotypes between healthy human individuals. The method was immunoSEQ multiplex PCR; TCRdb's version includes in-frame clones alone and lacks a portion of them. This sample carries 2 million to 2.5 million clones, roughly 93% of them seen once, and the ten largest clones take approximately 0.36%. Sequenced material: naive CD4+ T cells from PBMCs. Subset in this sample: CD45RA+ positively selected. These receptors all stem from a man between 18 and 29 years old in good health. Some clones in this sample may be carry-over from other donors' samples.

The chain joins TRBV7-3 to TRBJ2-2; TRBD1 agrees at 10 bases. The germline V gene has CDR1 SGHTA and CDR2 FQGTGA. Unmatched junction bases numbered 1, after V lost 1 base and J lost 5 bases. The CDR3 extends over 15 amino acids. The CDR3 region has the DNA TGTGCCAGCAGCTTAAGGACAGGGGGAACCGGGGAGCTGTTTTTT. Its protein product is CASSLRTGGTGELFF.

CDR3 bases: TGTGCCAGCAGTGGGCGGGGAGGAACTGAAGCTTTCTTT. This encodes CASSGRGGTEAFF. The chain recombines TRBV2 with TRBJ1-1; D call uncertain. The germline V gene encodes CDR1 SNHLY and CDR2 FYNNEI. V dropped 4 bases and J dropped 5 bases, with 11 bases sitting between them. The CDR3 contains 13 residues.